This T cell receptor (beta chain) was profiled in a study of human T cells and chemical hapten exposure. Study summary: Sensitization employed 2% DPC on approximately 2 cm by approximately 2 cm of upper inner arm skin. Study outcomes and limitations: TCRs exceeding 1 in 1000 frequency stayed unchanged with DPC sensitization.

CDR3 length: 13 residues. V shed 7 bases and J shed 1 base, with 9 bases lying between them. Within the library, unique molecular identifiers were attached to each individual cDNA molecule. TCRdb passed the RACE reads through MiXCR, listing each CDR3 protein once. This sample has about 360,000 distinct CDR3 sequences, with around 7% found just once. The time point: patch test 1, 2 weeks after DPC sensitization. Treatment denoted: therapeutic diphenylcyclopropenone sensitization with weekly scalp DPC. Patients had alopecia, were aged 18 to 70, and were not pregnant. This clonotype was counted between two and nine times. Its antigen is currently unknown.

The source material was whole blood, sampled in connection with sensitization to the hapten diphenylcyclopropenone (DPC). This chain links TRBV12-3 or TRBV12-4 with TRBJ2-3; D is possibly TRBD2 (6 bases). This TCR was sampled from a woman aged 18 to 35 with alopecia areata. Some clones in this sample may be carry-over from other donors' samples. The CDR3 coding sequence is TGTGCCAGCACCCCGGGGGGCACAGATACGCAGTATTTT. This codes for CASTPGGTDTQYF.